Sequencing of this TCR beta chain was carried out in a study of regulatory T cells in long-lasting Graves disease. Sequencing libraries for TCR beta were prepared with iRepertoire HTBI primers and Arm-PCR of CDR3 regions. TCRdb reprocessed the multiplex PCR reads via MiXCR and lists one record per CDR3 protein. Of over 350,000 distinct CDR3 sequences listed, about 14% are singletons. This sample's time point: newly diagnosed GD, antithyroid drugs for less than 3 months. RNA extracted from PBMCs served as the sequencing template. These sequences were also reported in another study, on T cells in Graves' hyperthyroidism and ophthalmopathy. That paper adds: A model of 13 V-J pairs discriminated ophthalmopathy from stable hyperthyroidism.

This specimen consisted of peripheral blood mononuclear cells (PBMCs), obtained at new diagnosis, from a patient treated with antithyroid drugs. The receptor was derived from a woman between 45 and 60 years old with Graves disease.

The DNA for the CDR3 is TGTGCCAGCAGCTTATTGTACGCCACCGGGGAGCTGTTTTTT. Protein sequence: CASSLLYATGELFF. The chain uses TRBV7-9 and TRBJ2-2; D gene uncertain. This CDR3 has 14 residues. CDR1 is SEHNR, CDR2 FQNEAQ, per germline (reference sequence). Trimming pared 2 bases from V and 4 bases from J, leaving 8 bases between.